A selection of T cell receptor beta chains follows, all from one sample in a study of OX40 agonist ivuxolimab in advanced cancers. Sequenced by immunoSEQ multiplex PCR; TCRdb stores in-frame clones only, minus some. The sample shows tens of thousands of clones, roughly 85% of them seen only once. The sample consisted of CD4+ or CD8+ T cells sorted from blood, taken in a trial of the OX40 agonist ivuxolimab. The receptor set was obtained from an adult with an advanced solid tumor such as melanoma, head and neck, liver or kidney cancer. The CDR3 runs from the conserved cysteine through the conserved F or W. A D gene is named only where the DNA matches it firmly. Clone size is shown for a subset of rows, as once, few, many or a class of expanded clone.

J: TRBJ2-2
D: .
size: .
V: TRBV5-6
DNA: TGTGCCAGCAGCCCCGGACGAACGGCCTTGAACACCGGGGAGCTGTTTTTT
CDR3: CASSPGRTALNTGELFF

J: TRBJ1-1
D: .
size: .
V: TRBV6-5
DNA: TGTGCCAGCAGTTACCGGGAGGGACTTGAAGCTTTCTTT
CDR3: CASSYREGLEAFF

J: TRBJ2-2
D: TRBD1
size: once
V: TRBV19
DNA: TGTGCCAGTAGGATGGACAGGGGGAACACCGGGGAGCTGTTTTTT
CDR3: CASRMDRGNTGELFF

J: TRBJ2-3
D: TRBD2
size: .
V: TRBV2
DNA: TGTGCCAGTGGGGAGACTAGCGGGGGCACAGATACGCAGTATTTT
CDR3: CASGETSGGTDTQYF

J: TRBJ2-1
D: TRBD2
size: .
V: TRBV5-4
DNA: TGTGCCAGCAGCCTAGCGGGAGGGCCAAGCAATGAGCAGTTCTTC
CDR3: CASSLAGGPSNEQFF

J: TRBJ1-5
D: .
size: .
V: TRBV30
DNA: TGTGCCTGGAGTGGGCCGGGCGGCGGTCAGCCCCAGCATTTT
CDR3: CAWSGPGGGQPQHF

J: TRBJ2-7
D: .
size: .
V: TRBV5-4
DNA: TGTGCCAGCAGCCAAGAAAAGGTCCGCTACGAGCAGTACTTC
CDR3: CASSQEKVRYEQYF

J: TRBJ1-4
D: TRBD1
size: few
V: TRBV27
DNA: TGTGCCAGCAGCCCGTTAGGGGAGGGACAGGGAGGAGAAAAACTGTTTTTT
CDR3: CASSPLGEGQGGEKLFF

J: TRBJ2-7
D: TRBD2
size: .
V: TRBV2
DNA: TGTGCCAGCAGTGAAGGCTTAGCGGGATCCTACGAGCAGTACTTC
CDR3: CASSEGLAGSYEQYF

J: TRBJ2-7
D: .
size: .
V: TRBV30
DNA: TGTGCCTGGGAGAGGACAGTCTCCTACGAGCAGTACTTC
CDR3: CAWERTVSYEQYF

J: TRBJ1-5
D: .
size: .
V: TRBV7-9
DNA: TGTGCCAGCAGCTTAGTAACCGGGGGGCCGGAACAGCCCCAGCATTTT
CDR3: CASSLVTGGPEQPQHF

J: TRBJ2-5
D: .
size: few
V: TRBV7-9
DNA: TGTGCCAGCAGCTTAATGGGAGAGGAGACCCAGTACTTC
CDR3: CASSLMGEETQYF

J: TRBJ2-7
D: .
size: once
V: TRBV5-1
DNA: TGCGCCAGCAGCGTATTTCCCGGAGCCGATGACGAGCAGTACTTC
CDR3: CASSVFPGADDEQYF

J: TRBJ1-3
D: .
size: .
V: TRBV15
DNA: TGTGCCACCAGCAGGGCTCTGCGGGGACGACATTTCTCTGGAAACACCATATATTTT
CDR3: CATSRALRGRHFSGNTIYF

J: TRBJ1-6
D: .
size: .
V: TRBV28
DNA: TGTGCCAGCAGGGATTTAATTGGTTCACCCCTCCACTTT
CDR3: CASRDLIGSPLHF

J: TRBJ2-7
D: TRBD2
size: .
V: TRBV5-1
DNA: TGCGCCAGCAGCTTACAAGCCAGGCTAGCGGGAGTTGAGCAGTACTTC
CDR3: CASSLQARLAGVEQYF

J: TRBJ1-1
D: .
size: .
V: TRBV5-8
DNA: TGTGCCAGCAGCGCTCCGGGACTGCCTCGGGCTGAAGCTTTCTTT
CDR3: CASSAPGLPRAEAFF

J: TRBJ2-1
D: .
size: .
V: TRBV7-9
DNA: TGTGCCAGCAGCAGGGGGGACTTTTACAATGAGCAGTTCTTC
CDR3: CASSRGDFYNEQFF

J: TRBJ2-7
D: .
size: once
V: TRBV20-1
DNA: TGCAGTGCTAGTATGGAGGGCGAGCAGTACTTC
CDR3: CSASMEGEQYF

J: TRBJ2-7
D: .
size: .
V: TRBV19
DNA: TGTGCCAGTAGTATATCCCGACAGGGAGGCTACGAGCAGTACTTC
CDR3: CASSISRQGGYEQYF

J: TRBJ2-3
D: .
size: .
V: TRBV5-6
DNA: TGTGCCAGCAGCTTGGCTTCAGATACGCAGTATTTT
CDR3: CASSLASDTQYF

J: TRBJ2-3
D: .
size: .
V: TRBV7-2
DNA: TGTGCCAGCAGCCCAAATTATATCACAGATACGCAGTATTTT
CDR3: CASSPNYITDTQYF

J: TRBJ1-2
D: .
size: .
V: TRBV18
DNA: TGTGCCAGCTCTAGCAGAGGGGACGGGGCCGGCTACACCTTC
CDR3: CASSSRGDGAGYTF

J: TRBJ2-5
D: .
size: .
V: TRBV19
DNA: TGTGCCAGTAGTATAGATGGGGGAGGGGGGCAAGAGACCCAGTACTTC
CDR3: CASSIDGGGGQETQYF

J: TRBJ2-7
D: .
size: .
V: TRBV7-8
DNA: TGTGCCAGCAGCTTAGGAGTAGCGCTAACCTACTACGAGCAGTACTTC
CDR3: CASSLGVALTYYEQYF

J: TRBJ1-3
D: .
size: .
V: TRBV28
DNA: TGTGCCAGCAGTCCCGAAGACAGGTATGCAGGAAACACCATATATTTT
CDR3: CASSPEDRYAGNTIYF

J: TRBJ1-1
D: .
size: .
V: TRBV7-2
DNA: TGTGCCAGCAGCTTAAGCGGCGGGGCGGTCACTGAAGCTTTCTTT
CDR3: CASSLSGGAVTEAFF

J: TRBJ2-7
D: .
size: .
V: TRBV7-2
DNA: TGTGCCAGCAGCACTGGACAGCTACTGTACTTC
CDR3: CASSTGQLLYF

J: TRBJ1-1
D: TRBD1
size: .
V: TRBV6-1
DNA: TGTGCCAGCAGAAAGACAGGGGACACTGAAGCTTTCTTT
CDR3: CASRKTGDTEAFF

J: TRBJ2-7
D: TRBD1
size: .
V: TRBV6-5
DNA: TGTGCCAGTGCCCGGGACAGCGTCTACGAGCAGTACTTC
CDR3: CASARDSVYEQYF

J: TRBJ2-5
D: .
size: few
V: TRBV11-2
DNA: TGTGCCAGCAGCTCCCCGGGTCGAAGAGAGACCCAGTACTTC
CDR3: CASSSPGRRETQYF